This is a list of T cell receptor beta chains from one sample in a study of CD8 T cells in Susac syndrome. TCRdb reprocessed the immunoSEQ multiplex PCR reads with MiXCR, giving one entry per CDR3 protein. The sample has approximately 120,000 distinct CDR3 sequences; under 95% are singletons. The specimen sequenced was CD8+ T cells from PBMCs. The receptor source for this set is a human donor with multiple sclerosis. The CDR3 runs from the conserved cysteine through the conserved F or W. D genes are given only for firm matches. A row's size may be missing; if present it is once, few, many or a size class.

D	V	size	J	DNA	CDR3
.	TRBV28	once	TRBJ1-1	TGTGCCAGCAGTTTTCATGTCATGAACACTGAAGCTTTCTTT	CASSFHVMNTEAFF
.	TRBV30	.	TRBJ2-2	TGTGCCTGGAGTGTGCAGGGTACCAACACCGGGGAGCTGTTTTTT	CAWSVQGTNTGELFF
.	TRBV27	once	TRBJ2-3	TGTGCCAGCAGTTTACAATCTATTCTACCGGGACACCGCAATCAGCCCCAGTATTTT	CASSLQSILPGHRNQPQYF
.	TRBV5-4	.	TRBJ2-7	TGTGCCAGCACTCCCGGGGGTTGGGACGAGCAGTACTTC	CASTPGGWDEQYF
TRBD1	TRBV29-1	once	TRBJ2-7	TGCAGCGTTGTAACGACAGGGGATATCTACGAGCAGTACTTC	CSVVTTGDIYEQYF
.	TRBV19	.	TRBJ2-7	TGTGCCAGTAGTATGGAAGAAGGCCTGCACTACGAGCAGTACTTC	CASSMEEGLHYEQYF
.	TRBV19	.	TRBJ1-5	TGTGCCAGTAGTATAGGGGGACCTAATCAGCCCCAGCATTTT	CASSIGGPNQPQHF
.	TRBV29-1	.	TRBJ1-1	TGCAGCGTTGAATGGGGGTTGGGGACTGAAGCTTTCTTT	CSVEWGLGTEAFF
.	TRBV14	.	TRBJ1-2	TGTGCCAGCTCGTCCGCAGATAACTATGGCTACACCTTC	CASSSADNYGYTF
.	TRBV4-3	once	TRBJ2-2	TGCGCCAGCAGCCAAGCGCCGGACACCGGGGAGCTGTTTTTT	CASSQAPDTGELFF
TRBD1	TRBV27	.	TRBJ2-7	TGTGCCAGCCAGCCCCAGGACAGGGCCTACGAGCAGTACTTC	CASQPQDRAYEQYF
TRBD2	TRBV30	.	TRBJ2-1	TGTGCAGAGGGACTAGCGGGCAACAATGAGCAGTTCTTC	CAEGLAGNNEQFF
TRBD1	TRBV4-1	.	TRBJ2-7	TGCGCCAGCAGCCAGGAGACAGGGTTCTCCTACGAGCAGTACTTC	CASSQETGFSYEQYF
TRBD2	TRBV24-1	.	TRBJ2-1	TGTGCCACCAGTGATTTTAGCCCGACTAGCGGGGTCTACAATGAGCAGTTCTTC	CATSDFSPTSGVYNEQFF
.	TRBV24-1	.	TRBJ1-1	TGTGCCACCAGTGAGGGGACCGCTGAAGCTTTCTTT	CATSEGTAEAFF
TRBD1	TRBV27	once	TRBJ1-2	TGTGCCACCAGACAGGGTTTATCTATCAACTATGGCTACACCTTC	CATRQGLSINYGYTF
.	TRBV7-9	.	TRBJ2-5	TGTGCCAGCAGCTCACCCTCCGTACGGGCCGAGACCCAGTACTTC	CASSSPSVRAETQYF
TRBD1	TRBV7-9	.	TRBJ2-5	TGTGCCAGCAGCACCCTGGGACAGGGGTTCCAAGAGACCCAGTACTTC	CASSTLGQGFQETQYF
TRBD2	TRBV24-1	.	TRBJ2-5	TGTGCCACCTCCAAACCAGCGGGATTCCAAGAGACCCAGTACTTC	CATSKPAGFQETQYF